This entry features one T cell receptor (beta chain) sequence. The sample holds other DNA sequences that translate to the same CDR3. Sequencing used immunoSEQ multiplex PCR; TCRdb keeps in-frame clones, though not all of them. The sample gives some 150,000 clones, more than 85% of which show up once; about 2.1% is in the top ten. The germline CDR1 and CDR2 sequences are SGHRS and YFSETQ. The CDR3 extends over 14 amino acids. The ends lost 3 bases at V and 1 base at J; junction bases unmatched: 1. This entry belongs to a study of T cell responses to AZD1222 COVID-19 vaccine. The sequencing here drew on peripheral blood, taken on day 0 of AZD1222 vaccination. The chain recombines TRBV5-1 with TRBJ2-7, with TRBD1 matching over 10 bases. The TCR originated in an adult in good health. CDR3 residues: CASSSGQGSYEQYF. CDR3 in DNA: TGCGCCAGCAGCTCGGGACAGGGGTCCTACGAGCAGTACTTC.